The next 31 T cell receptor beta chains were all read from a single sample in a study of early T cells in non-severe SARS-CoV-2 infection. TCRdb independently ran MiXCR on the 5' RACE reads; one entry per CDR3 protein. The sample gives tens of thousands of distinct CDR3 sequences, roughly 10% of which show up once; roughly 4.8% is in the top ten. Material for sequencing was whole blood. These receptors originate from an adult who was a healthcare worker with PCR-confirmed SARS-CoV-2 infection or an uninfected control (not recorded which).

There are many counts of this clonotype. The chain has TRBV19 and TRBJ2-6, with D perhaps assigned TRBD1 or TRBD2 (5 bases each). Trimming took 4 bases from V and 1 from J, leaving 14 bases between them. The V gene's germline CDR1 is LNHDA and CDR2 SQIVND (reference sequence). There are 17 residues in the CDR3. CDR3 residues: CASSKPGPKSGANVLTF. CDR3 bases: TGTGCCAGTAGTAAGCCGGGACCAAAGTCTGGGGCCAACGTCCTGACTTTC.

There are many counts of this clonotype. The chain combines TRBV12-3 or TRBV12-4 with TRBJ2-5; D unresolved. With 3 bases removed from V and 4 bases from J, the gap between germline ends came to 15 bases. The CDR3 loop spans 15 amino acids. In nucleotides, the CDR3 is TGTGCCAGCAGTTTCGGTCGGAGCCACAGAGAGACCCAGTACTTC. It specifies CASSFGRSHRETQYF.

This clonotype has more than one count but fewer than ten. The J gene is TRBJ1-4, the V gene TRBV7-9; the match to TRBD1 covers 7 bases. Germline V gives CDR1 SEHNR, CDR2 FQNEAQ (reference sequence). The CDR3 is 14 residues long. V trimming: 5 bases; J trimming: 8 bases; junction bases outside the gene matches: 8. For the CDR3, the DNA is TGTGCCAGCAGCCCGGACAGGTTTGGGGAAAAACTGTTTTTT. Protein sequence: CASSPDRFGEKLFF. The whole variable domain, remainder taken from reference TRBV7-9 and TRBJ1-4, is DTGVSQNPRHKITKRGQNVTFRCDPISEHNRLYWYRQTLGQGPEFLTYFQNEAQLEKSRLLSDRFSAERPKGSFSTLEIQRTEQGDSAMYLCASSPDRFGEKLFFGSGTQLSVL.

This clonotype was counted many times. The rearrangement uses TRBV29-1 and TRBJ2-2; no clear D. The V gene's germline CDR1 is SQVTM and CDR2 ANQGSEA. Trimming took off 5 bases at V and 0 bases at J, with 16 bases between the two ends. The CDR3 length is 16 residues. Here the CDR3 reads CSVSPKPSANTGELFF. The CDR3 coding sequence is TGCAGCGTTTCCCCCAAGCCAAGCGCGAACACCGGGGAGCTGTTTTTT.

Remarks on this clonotype: With a much larger clone just one base away, this may be a read error. The V call is TRBV4-1, the J call TRBJ1-6, with no clear D. CDR1 is MGHRA, CDR2 YSYEKL, per germline. This CDR3 is 15 amino acids long. The CDR3 DNA reads as TGCGCCAGCGGCCAACCCGCGGTAGGTTCTTCACCCCTCCACTTT. Its translation: CASGQPAVGSSPLHF.

The chain carries TRBV20-1 and TRBJ2-3; 7 bases align to TRBD2. CDR3 length: 15 residues. The V gene end was trimmed by 5 bases and the J gene end by 4 bases; junction bases not matched to a gene: 12. CDR1 DFQATT and CDR2 SNEGSKA come from the germline V gene (reference sequence). DNA for the CDR3: TGCAGTGCTCCCCGACTAGGCGGGGGACCAGATACGCAGTATTTT. Translated, it gives CSAPRLGGGPDTQYF.

This clonotype occurred many times. The chain carries TRBV5-1 and TRBJ2-5; tentative D call: TRBD1 (5 bases). Germline CDR1 is SGHRS and CDR2 is YFSETQ. Trimming stripped 0 bases from V and 3 bases from J, with 12 bases between. The CDR3 contains 15 residues. The CDR3 DNA reads as TGCGCCAGCAGCTTGGCCGCGACAGAAAAAGAGACCCAGTACTTC. Its protein is CASSLAATEKETQYF.

The table lists this clonotype with many counts. The chain joins TRBV4-1 to TRBJ2-1; 7 positions match TRBD2. Looked up from germline, CDR1 is MGHRA and CDR2 is YSYEKL. The ends lost 3 bases at V and 9 bases at J; junction bases unmatched: 8. CDR3 size: 14 residues. CDR3 nucleotides: TGCGCCAGCAGCCACTTAGGACTAGTTGTTGAGCAGTTCTTC. This sequence encodes CASSHLGLVVEQFF.

The rearrangement joins TRBV5-1 to TRBJ2-7; 10 nucleotides match TRBD1. CDR3 length: 13 amino acids. With 3 bases clipped from V and 4 bases from J, the junction kept 1 base outside the gene matches. Germline loops: CDR1 SGHRS, CDR2 YFSETQ. The CDR3 here is CASSWTGGYEQYF. CDR3 DNA sequence: TGCGCCAGCAGCTGGACAGGGGGTTACGAGCAGTACTTC.

The chain combines TRBV19 with TRBJ2-1, with 7 bases matching TRBD1. The ends lost 5 bases at V and 8 bases at J; junction bases unmatched: 6. Germline V gives CDR1 LNHDA, CDR2 SQIVND (reference sequence). This CDR3 contains 13 residues. CDR3 sequence (DNA): TGTGCCAGTAGTGACAGGGTTCTTGATGAGCAGTTCTTC. Amino acids: CASSDRVLDEQFF.

This clonotype was counted many times. The V call is TRBV10-3, the J call TRBJ2-1, with D tentatively TRBD2 (6 bases). The CDR3 has 14 amino acids. V was shortened by 4 bases and J by 1 base, with 8 bases between the two germline ends. Germline CDR1 ENHRY, CDR2 SYGVKD. CDR3 region: CAISVRGSYNEQFF. The CDR3 nucleotides are TGTGCCATCAGTGTCCGGGGGTCCTACAATGAGCAGTTCTTC.

The table lists this clonotype with many counts. The genes are TRBV27 and TRBJ2-1; perhaps TRBD2 as D (5 bases). Trimming stripped 3 bases from V and 6 bases from J, with 9 bases between. CDR3 size: 13 residues. Germline CDR1 and CDR2: MNHEY and SMNVEV (reference sequence). The DNA of the CDR3 is TGTGCCAGCAGTTTCGGGGTGTCCAATGAGCAGTTCTTC. Amino acids: CASSFGVSNEQFF.

Notes on this clonotype: The junction and the germline gene differ at one end; a read error may be behind it. The rearrangement uses TRBV30 and TRBJ1-2, with D possibly being TRBD1 (5 bases). Germline values: CDR1 GTSNPN, CDR2 SVGIG (reference sequence). CDR3 length equals 14 residues. The CDR3 bases are TGTGTCTGGAGTGTTCCCCCCGGGACCGGTGGCTACACCTTC. This sequence encodes CVWSVPPGTGGYTF.

This clonotype has at least ten counts. The genes are TRBV29-1 and TRBJ2-3; tentative D call: TRBD2 (6 bases). The CDR3 consists of 13 residues. V lost 5 bases to trimming and J lost 4 bases, with 13 bases between them. The germline V gene has CDR1 SQVTM and CDR2 ANQGSEA. CDR3 coding DNA: TGCAGCGTTACTCGGGGGTTGGCAGATACGCAGTATTTT. Translated: CSVTRGLADTQYF.

In this sample, this clonotype turned up a few times. The genes are TRBV18 and TRBJ2-7, with TRBD1 as a possible D gene (5 bases). From germline, CDR1 is KGHSH and CDR2 LQKENI. This CDR3 comprises 18 residues. V was trimmed by 2 bases and J by 4 bases, leaving 24 bases between them. This chain's CDR3 is CASSPGRARQPQFYEQYF. DNA for the CDR3: TGTGCCAGCTCACCAGGTCGGGCCAGACAGCCTCAATTTTACGAGCAGTACTTC.

At least ten counts were recorded for this clonotype. V is TRBV6-5 and J is TRBJ1-1; D remains unclear. The CDR3 extends over 15 amino acids. V lost 5 bases and J lost 0, with 13 bases in between. CDR1 is MNHEY, CDR2 SVGAGI, per germline. DNA of the CDR3: TGTGCCAGCAGTCCTCCGGGGAGTATGAACACTGAAGCTTTCTTT. Amino acid sequence: CASSPPGSMNTEAFF.

This clonotype appeared many times. CDR3 in amino acids: CSARAGFQETQYF. CDR3 DNA sequence: TGCAGTGCTAGAGCAGGATTCCAAGAGACCCAGTACTTC. The chain couples TRBV20-1 to TRBJ2-5, with D hard to call. Trimming took 1 base from V and 1 from J, leaving 7 bases between them. Germline V gene lookup returns CDR1 DFQATT and CDR2 SNEGSKA (reference sequence). CDR3 length: 13 amino acids.

CDR3 coding DNA: TGTGCCAGCAGCCCCCCTCCAGGCTACACCTTC. Protein: CASSPPPGYTF. The chain carries TRBV7-2 and TRBJ1-2; D uncertain. This CDR3 contains 11 residues. The germline CDR1 and CDR2 sequences are SGHTA and FQGNSA. V dropped 5 bases and J dropped 8 bases, with 9 bases sitting between them.

The chain employs TRBV7-2 and TRBJ1-3; the D is unclear. Germline CDR1 reads SGHTA; CDR2 reads FQGNSA. The CDR3 totals 15 residues. The ends were cut back, 5 bases at V and 2 bases at J, with 13 bases in the middle. Here the CDR3 DNA reads TGTGCCAGCAGCCTTGGGTCAGCGCCTGGAAACACCATATATTTT. It yields the protein CASSLGSAPGNTIYF.

In its sample, this clonotype was seen many times. The genes are TRBV10-2 and TRBJ2-5; tentatively, D is TRBD1 (5 bases). Trimming left V 6 bases short and J 2 bases short, with 10 bases between. The CDR3 is 13 residues long. CDR1 and CDR2 from the germline V gene are WSHSY and SAAADI. Written as DNA, the CDR3 is TGCGCCAGCAGCCTGACAGCACAAGAGACCCAGTACTTC. Translated: CASSLTAQETQYF.

This clonotype came up many times. The chain carries TRBV4-1 and TRBJ2-7; 9 nucleotides line up with TRBD2. The CDR3 has 15 amino acids. V was clipped by 0 bases and J by 3 bases; unmatched bases: 3. Germline V CDR1 and CDR2: MGHRA, YSYEKL. CDR3 sequence: CASSQDLAGYYEQYF. In DNA form, the CDR3 reads TGCGCCAGCAGCCAAGATCTAGCGGGGTACTACGAGCAGTACTTC.

The chain uses TRBV29-1 and TRBJ2-3; D is possibly TRBD1 (5 bases). V was pared by 5 bases and J by 2 bases, with 11 bases between. This CDR3 region has 13 residues. Per germline, CDR1 SQVTM and CDR2 ANQGSEA. The CDR3 coding sequence is TGCAGCGTTTACAGGCCAACCACAGATACGCAGTATTTT. Encoded protein: CSVYRPTTDTQYF.

This clonotype appeared many times. The chain uses TRBV5-1 and TRBJ1-1, with no clear D. The CDR3 totals 13 residues. Germline V gene data show CDR1 as SGHRS and CDR2 as YFSETQ. The V and J ends lost 5 bases and 2 bases respectively, with 10 bases between them. The CDR3 DNA is TGCGCCAGCAGGTTACAGATTAACACTGAAGCTTTCTTT. Its translation is CASRLQINTEAFF.

This clonotype was seen more than once but under ten times. J is TRBJ2-5 and V is TRBV6-2 or TRBV6-3; possible D gene TRBD1, 6 bases. This CDR3 region has 13 residues. The germline gives CDR1 MNHEY, CDR2 SVGEGT. The germline V and J ends were trimmed by 7 bases and 4 bases, with 13 bases remaining between them. The CDR3 loop is CASMEDRRETQYF. Written as DNA, the CDR3 is TGTGCCAGCATGGAAGACAGGAGAGAGACCCAGTACTTC.

This clonotype was recorded a few times. The chain links TRBV20-1 to TRBJ2-3, with 11 bases aligning to TRBD2. Germline lookup yields CDR1 DFQATT and CDR2 SNEGSKA (reference sequence). V dropped 0 bases and J dropped 4; count of bases not matched to a gene: 6. The CDR3 has 16 amino acids. Here the CDR3 reads CSARDSTSGMADTQYF. The CDR3 DNA reads TGCAGTGCTAGAGATTCGACTAGCGGGATGGCAGATACGCAGTATTTT.

This chain connects TRBV27 to TRBJ2-3; TRBD1 agrees at 7 bases. Germline trimming cut 4 bases from V and 2 bases from J; bases unmatched to any gene: 6. Germline loops: CDR1 MNHEY, CDR2 SMNVEV (reference sequence). The CDR3 is made up of 15 amino acids. The chain's CDR3 is CASSSVGGLTDTQYF. DNA for the CDR3: TGTGCCAGCAGTTCGGTAGGGGGCCTCACAGATACGCAGTATTTT.

This chain joins TRBV5-1 and TRBJ1-6; 10 bases agree with TRBD1. V lost 0 bases to trimming and J lost 9 bases; unmatched junction nucleotides: 6. The germline gives CDR1 SGHRS, CDR2 YFSETQ. The CDR3 is made up of 16 amino acids. CDR3 in DNA: TGCGCCAGCAGCTTGGCCCTGGGACAGGGGAGTTCACCCCTCCACTTT. This encodes CASSLALGQGSSPLHF.

There are many counts of this clonotype. The V and J genes are TRBV5-1 and TRBJ1-1; D unclear. Germline loops: CDR1 SGHRS, CDR2 YFSETQ. The CDR3 runs to 14 residues. V was pared by 0 bases and J by 4 bases, with 10 bases between. This CDR3 is CASSLDGGGTEAFF. The CDR3 nucleotides are TGCGCCAGCAGCTTGGATGGAGGAGGCACTGAAGCTTTCTTT.

J is TRBJ2-4 and V is TRBV18; D is unresolved. Germline V gene sequence: CDR1 KGHSH, CDR2 LQKENI. This CDR3 region has 15 residues. Trimming stripped 3 bases from V and 0 bases from J, with 9 bases between. The DNA of the CDR3 is TGTGCCAGCTCACCGGCCGACTCAGCCAAAAACATTCAGTACTTC. Protein: CASSPADSAKNIQYF.

The table lists this clonotype with many counts. The chain has TRBV20-1 and TRBJ2-7; 7 bases align to TRBD2. V shed 7 bases, J shed 0 bases, and the junction held 9 bases outside the gene matches. Germline values: CDR1 DFQATT, CDR2 SNEGSKA (reference sequence). The CDR3 loop spans 14 amino acids. The CDR3 here is CSGEGRGSSYEQYF. CDR3 sequence (DNA): TGCAGTGGAGAGGGGCGGGGGTCCTCCTACGAGCAGTACTTC.

This clonotype was found a few times. This CDR3 reads CSTRGGGGPGEQYF. In nucleotides, the CDR3 is TGCAGCACCCGAGGCGGGGGAGGGCCTGGGGAGCAGTACTTC. This rearrangement joins TRBV29-1 to TRBJ2-7, with 7 bases that match TRBD2. V trimming: 8 bases; J trimming: 7 bases; junction bases outside the gene matches: 17. Germline loops: CDR1 SQVTM, CDR2 ANQGSEA. This CDR3 is built from 14 residues.